This T cell receptor beta chain stems from a study of T cells in Graves' hyperthyroidism and ophthalmopathy. To note about this clonotype: The antigen is not known. A read error may account for a junction end that differs from germline.

Using 10 ml of fresh peripheral blood, PBMCs were prepared. Overall study findings and caveats: Ophthalmopathy could be told apart from stable hyperthyroidism with a 13 V-J model. Most thyroid-expanded clonotypes above 0.001 were also found in blood. With a median lead of 6.5 months before onset, the model predicted ophthalmopathy.

From RNA transcripts, TCR beta CDR3 regions were amplified. In the first-round RT-PCR of the TCR CDR3, the HTBI primer set was used. TCRdb itself ran the multiplex PCR reads through MiXCR, one entry per CDR3 protein. The table shows some 350,000 distinct CDR3 sequences, with roughly 13% occurring only once. The sequenced sample was blood. The source is a woman in her 40s with Graves' ophthalmopathy.

CDR3: CASSPKLDTEAVF. As DNA, the CDR3 is TGTGCCAGCTCACCAAAGCTCGACACTGAAGCTGTCTTT. The chain uses TRBV18 and TRBJ1-1, with no clear D. From germline, CDR1 is KGHSH and CDR2 LQKENI. The CDR3 is 13 residues long.